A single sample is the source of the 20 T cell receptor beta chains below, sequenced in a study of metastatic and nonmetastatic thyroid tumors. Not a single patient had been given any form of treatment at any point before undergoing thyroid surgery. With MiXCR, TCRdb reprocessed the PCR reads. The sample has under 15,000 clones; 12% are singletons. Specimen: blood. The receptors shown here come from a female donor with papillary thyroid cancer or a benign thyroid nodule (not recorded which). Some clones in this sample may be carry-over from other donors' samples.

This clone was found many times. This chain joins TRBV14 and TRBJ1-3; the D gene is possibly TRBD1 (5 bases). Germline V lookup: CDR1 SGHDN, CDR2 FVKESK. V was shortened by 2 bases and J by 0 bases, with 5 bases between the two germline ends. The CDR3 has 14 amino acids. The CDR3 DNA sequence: TGTGCCAGCAGCCAAAGGGGCTCTGGAAACACCATATATTTT. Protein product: CASSQRGSGNTIYF.

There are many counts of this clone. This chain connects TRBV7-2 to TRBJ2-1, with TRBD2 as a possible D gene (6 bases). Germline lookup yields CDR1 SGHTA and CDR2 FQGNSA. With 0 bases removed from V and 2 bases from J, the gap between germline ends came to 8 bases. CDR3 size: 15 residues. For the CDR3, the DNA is TGTGCCAGCAGCTTAGCCGGCGGGGCCTACAATGAGCAGTTCTTC. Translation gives CASSLAGGAYNEQFF. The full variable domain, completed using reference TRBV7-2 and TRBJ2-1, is GAGVSQSPSNKVTEKGKDVELRCDPISGHTALYWYRQSLGQGLEFLIYFQGNSAPDKSGLPSDRFSAERTGGSVSTLTIQRTQQEDSAVYLCASSLAGGAYNEQFFGPGTRLTVL.

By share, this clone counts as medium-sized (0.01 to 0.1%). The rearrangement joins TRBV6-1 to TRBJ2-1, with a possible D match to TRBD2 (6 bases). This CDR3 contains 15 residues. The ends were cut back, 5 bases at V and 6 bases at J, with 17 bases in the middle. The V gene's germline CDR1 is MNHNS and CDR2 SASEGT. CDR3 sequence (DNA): TGTGCCAGCAGTTCCATTAGCGGAGATATCAATGAGCAGTTCTTC. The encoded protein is CASSSISGDINEQFF.

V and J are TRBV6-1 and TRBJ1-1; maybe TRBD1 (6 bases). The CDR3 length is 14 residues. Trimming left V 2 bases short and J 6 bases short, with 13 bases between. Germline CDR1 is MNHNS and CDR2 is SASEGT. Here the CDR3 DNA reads TGTGCCAGCAGTGAAACCTGGGGGGCCGCTGAAGCTTTCTTT. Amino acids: CASSETWGAAEAFF.

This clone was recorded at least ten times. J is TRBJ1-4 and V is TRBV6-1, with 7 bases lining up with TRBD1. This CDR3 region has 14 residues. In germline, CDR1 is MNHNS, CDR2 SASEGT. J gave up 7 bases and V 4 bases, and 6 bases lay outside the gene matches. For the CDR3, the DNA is TGTGCCAGCAGTGTAGACAGGGAAAGTGAAAAACTGTTTTTT. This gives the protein CASSVDRESEKLFF.

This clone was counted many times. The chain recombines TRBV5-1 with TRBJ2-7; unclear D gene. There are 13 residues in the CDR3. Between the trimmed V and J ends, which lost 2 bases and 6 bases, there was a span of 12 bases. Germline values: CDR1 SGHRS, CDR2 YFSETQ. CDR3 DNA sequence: TGCGCCAGCAGCTTAAACTTGGGAAGCGAGCAGTACTTC. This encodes CASSLNLGSEQYF.

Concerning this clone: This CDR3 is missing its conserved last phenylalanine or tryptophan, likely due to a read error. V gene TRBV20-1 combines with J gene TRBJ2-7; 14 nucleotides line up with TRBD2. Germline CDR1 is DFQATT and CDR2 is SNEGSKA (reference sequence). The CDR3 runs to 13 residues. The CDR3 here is CGGRTSGRYEQYI. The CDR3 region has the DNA TGCGGTGGTAGGACTAGCGGGAGGTACGAGCAGTACATC.

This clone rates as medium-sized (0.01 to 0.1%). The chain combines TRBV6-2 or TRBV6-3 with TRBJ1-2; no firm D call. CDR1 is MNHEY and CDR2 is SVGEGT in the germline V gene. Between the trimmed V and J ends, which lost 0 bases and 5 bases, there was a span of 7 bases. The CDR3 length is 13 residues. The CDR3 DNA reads TGTGCCAGCAGTTACTCCACGGAGTATGGCTACACCTTC. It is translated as CASSYSTEYGYTF.

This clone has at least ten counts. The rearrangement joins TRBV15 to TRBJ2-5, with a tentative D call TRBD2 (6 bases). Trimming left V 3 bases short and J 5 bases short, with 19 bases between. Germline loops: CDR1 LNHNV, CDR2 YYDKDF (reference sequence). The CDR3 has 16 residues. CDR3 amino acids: CATSRGAGGVLETQYF. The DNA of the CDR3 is TGTGCCACCAGCAGGGGAGCGGGCGGGGTTTTGGAGACCCAGTACTTC.

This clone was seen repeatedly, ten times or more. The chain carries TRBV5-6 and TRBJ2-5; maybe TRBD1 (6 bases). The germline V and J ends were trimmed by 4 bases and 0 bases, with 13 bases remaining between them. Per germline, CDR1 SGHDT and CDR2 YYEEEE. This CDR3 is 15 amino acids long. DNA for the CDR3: TGTGCCAGCAGCATACTACAGGGTCACCAAGAGACCCAGTACTTC. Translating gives CASSILQGHQETQYF.

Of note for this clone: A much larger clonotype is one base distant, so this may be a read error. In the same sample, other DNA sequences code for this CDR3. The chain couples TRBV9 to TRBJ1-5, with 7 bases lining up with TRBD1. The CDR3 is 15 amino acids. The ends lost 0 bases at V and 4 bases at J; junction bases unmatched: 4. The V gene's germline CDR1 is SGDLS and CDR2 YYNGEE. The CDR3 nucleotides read TGTGCCAGCAGCGTAGGAGGGGGCAGGAATCAGCCCCAGCATTTT. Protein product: CASSVGGGRNQPQHF. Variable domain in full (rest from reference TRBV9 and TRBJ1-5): DSGVTQTPKHLITATGQRVTLRCSPRSGDLSVYWYQQSLDQGLQFLIQYYNGEERAKGNILERFSAQQFPDLHSELNLSSLELGDSALYFCASSVGGGRNQPQHFGDGTRLSIL.

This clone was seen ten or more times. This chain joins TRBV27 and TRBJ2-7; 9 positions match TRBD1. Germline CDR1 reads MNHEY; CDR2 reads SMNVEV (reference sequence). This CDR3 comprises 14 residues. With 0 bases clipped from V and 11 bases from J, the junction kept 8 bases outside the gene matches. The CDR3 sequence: CASSLSGPGDREYF. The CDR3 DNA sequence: TGTGCCAGCAGTTTATCGGGCCCTGGGGACAGGGAGTACTTC.

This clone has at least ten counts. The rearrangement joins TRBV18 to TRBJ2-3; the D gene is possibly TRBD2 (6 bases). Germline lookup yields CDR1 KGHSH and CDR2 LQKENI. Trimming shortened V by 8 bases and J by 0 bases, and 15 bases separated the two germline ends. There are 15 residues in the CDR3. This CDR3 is CASGGTETSTDTQYF. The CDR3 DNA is TGTGCCAGCGGAGGGACCGAGACTAGCACAGATACGCAGTATTTT.

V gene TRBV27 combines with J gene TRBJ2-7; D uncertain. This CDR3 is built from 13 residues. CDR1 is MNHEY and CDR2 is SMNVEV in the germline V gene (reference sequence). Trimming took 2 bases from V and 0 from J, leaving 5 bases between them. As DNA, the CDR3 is TGTGCCAGCAGTTTAGGGGACTCCTACGAGCAGTACTTC. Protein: CASSLGDSYEQYF.

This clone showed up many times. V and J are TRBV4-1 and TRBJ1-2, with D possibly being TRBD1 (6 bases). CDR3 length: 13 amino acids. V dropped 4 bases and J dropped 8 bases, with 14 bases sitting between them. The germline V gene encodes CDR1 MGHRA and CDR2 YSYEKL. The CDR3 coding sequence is TGCGCCAGCAGCCCTCTGGGGGCTCGGGGCTACACCTTC. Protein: CASSPLGARGYTF.

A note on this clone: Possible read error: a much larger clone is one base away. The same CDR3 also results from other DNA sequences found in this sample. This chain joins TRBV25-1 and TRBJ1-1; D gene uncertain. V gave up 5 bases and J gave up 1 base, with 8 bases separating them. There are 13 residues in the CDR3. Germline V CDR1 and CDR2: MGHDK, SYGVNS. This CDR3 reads CASSPAGNTEAFF. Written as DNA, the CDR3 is TGTGCCAGCAGTCCTGCGGGGAACACTGAAGCTTTCTTT.

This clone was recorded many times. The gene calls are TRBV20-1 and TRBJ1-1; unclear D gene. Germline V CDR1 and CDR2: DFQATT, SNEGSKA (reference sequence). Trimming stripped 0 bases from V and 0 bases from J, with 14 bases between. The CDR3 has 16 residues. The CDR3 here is CSARELITSMNTEAFF. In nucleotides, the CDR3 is TGCAGTGCTAGAGAGCTGATAACAAGTATGAACACTGAAGCTTTCTTT.

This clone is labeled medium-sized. In nucleotides, the CDR3 is TGTGCCAGCAGTCTTAGCGGGAGGGCCGTCAATACGCAGTATTTT. The encoded protein is CASSLSGRAVNTQYF. The chain combines TRBV6-2 or TRBV6-3 with TRBJ2-3; 11 nucleotides agree with TRBD2. Germline CDR1 MNHEY, CDR2 SVGEGT. V dropped 5 bases and J dropped 7; count of bases not matched to a gene: 8. The CDR3 consists of 15 residues.

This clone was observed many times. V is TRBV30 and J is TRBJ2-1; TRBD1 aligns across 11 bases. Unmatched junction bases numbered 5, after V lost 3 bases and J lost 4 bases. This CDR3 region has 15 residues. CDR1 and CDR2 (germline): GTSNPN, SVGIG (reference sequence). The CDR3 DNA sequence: TGTGCCTGGAGCCTAGGGACAGGGGGATACAATGAGCAGTTCTTC. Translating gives CAWSLGTGGYNEQFF. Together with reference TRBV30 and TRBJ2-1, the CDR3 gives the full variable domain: SQTIHQWPATLVQPVGSPLSLECTVEGTSNPNLYWYRQAAGRGLQLLFYSVGIGQISSEVPQNLSASRPQDRQFILSSKKLLLSDSGFYLCAWSLGTGGYNEQFFGPGTRLTVL.

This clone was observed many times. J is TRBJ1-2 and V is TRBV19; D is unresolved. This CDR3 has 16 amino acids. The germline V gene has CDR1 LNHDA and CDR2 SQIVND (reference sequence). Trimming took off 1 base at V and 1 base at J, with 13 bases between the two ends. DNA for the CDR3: TGTGCCAGTAGTATAGTCGTGGGCAGTTTTAACTATGGCTACACCTTC. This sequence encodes CASSIVVGSFNYGYTF.